A selection of T cell receptor beta chains follows, all from one sample in a study of T-cell reconstitution after alpha-beta-depleted transplantation in children. TCRdb processed the PCR reads anew with MiXCR; each CDR3 protein has one entry. The sample contains a few hundred thousand distinct CDR3 sequences, approximately 30% of which appear only once. Material: PBMCs, obtained before TCRalphabeta/CD19-depleted stem cell transplant. These receptors were taken from a boy less than two years old with Wiskott-Aldrich syndrome, due to receive a stem cell transplant. Both conserved end residues are trimmed from each CDR3. Fields, in order: V gene, J gene, CDR3 protein.

TRBV25-1	TRBJ1-1	ASSEYNGGPPKGNTEAF
TRBV2	TRBJ2-6	ASSGDRAGANVLT
TRBV5-6	TRBJ2-2	ASSLGAGGELF
TRBV28	TRBJ2-7	ASSFSGRDYEQY
TRBV9	TRBJ1-6	ASSVGQGWSPLH
TRBV10-2	TRBJ2-7	ATNDRETYEQY
TRBV7-2	TRBJ2-7	ASSLSSGTGKGEQY
TRBV5-1	TRBJ2-4	ASSLASIGNIQY
TRBV6-5	TRBJ2-7	ASSYKRQPYEQY
TRBV5-1	TRBJ2-1	ASSSVGSNEQF
TRBV12-3/TRBV12-4	TRBJ1-1	ASSLYILNTEAF
TRBV6-4	TRBJ2-2	ASSAITSGGNTGELF
TRBV11-2	TRBJ2-1	ASSRRGDEQF
TRBV18	TRBJ1-5	ASSPGTGPQPQH
TRBV12-3/TRBV12-4	TRBJ1-5	ASSPAGTDVNQPQH
TRBV6-2/TRBV6-3	TRBJ2-1	ASSRGLAGAVSYNEQF
TRBV20-1	TRBJ2-2	SSLAGGNTGELF
TRBV27	TRBJ2-7	ASSPSRLAGAYEQY
TRBV29-1	TRBJ2-1	SVVSVLAGVSNEQF
TRBV20-1	TRBJ2-4	SSATGAKNIQY
TRBV21-1	TRBJ2-2	ASSKVAGVNTGELF